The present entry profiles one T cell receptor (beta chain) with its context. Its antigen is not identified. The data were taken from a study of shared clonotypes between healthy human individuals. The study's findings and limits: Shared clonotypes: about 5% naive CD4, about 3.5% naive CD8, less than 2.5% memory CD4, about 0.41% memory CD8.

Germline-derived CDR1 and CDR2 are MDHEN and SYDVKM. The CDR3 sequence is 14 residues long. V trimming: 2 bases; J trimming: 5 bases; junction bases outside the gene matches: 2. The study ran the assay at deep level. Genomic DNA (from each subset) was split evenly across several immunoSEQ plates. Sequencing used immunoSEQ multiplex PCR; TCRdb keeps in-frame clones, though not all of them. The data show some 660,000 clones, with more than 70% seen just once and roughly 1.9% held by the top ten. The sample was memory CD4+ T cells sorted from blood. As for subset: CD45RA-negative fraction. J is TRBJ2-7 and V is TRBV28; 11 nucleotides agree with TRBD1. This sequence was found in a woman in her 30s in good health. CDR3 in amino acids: CASSLRTGGHEQYF. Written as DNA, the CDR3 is TGTGCCAGCAGTTTACGGACAGGGGGCCACGAGCAGTACTTC. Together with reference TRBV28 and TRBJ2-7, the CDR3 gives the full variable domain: DVKVTQSSRYLVKRTGEKVFLECVQDMDHENMFWYRQDPGLGLRLIYFSYDVKMKEKGDIPEGYSVSREKKERFSLILESASTNQTSMYLCASSLRTGGHEQYFGPGTRLTVT.